The rows below give T cell receptor beta chains drawn from one sample of a study of blood T cell repertoires in COVID-19. Measured with immunoSEQ multiplex PCR; TCRdb has only the in-frame clones, and not every one. The sample includes about 210,000 clones, almost 85% of them seen just once. The sample consisted of peripheral blood. The receptors originated from a woman aged 40 to 50 with acute or convalescent COVID-19. The CDR3 runs from the conserved cysteine through the conserved F or W. Fields, in order: clone size, V gene, CDR3 length, D gene, J gene, CDR3 DNA, CDR3 protein. The D gene is left open where the match is weak. Where a row states a size, it is once, few, many or the class of an expanded clone; other rows omit it.

NA	TRBV5-1	15	TRBD1	TRBJ1-6	TGCGCCAGCAGCTTGGCCGGGACAGATAATTCACCCCTCCACTTT	CASSLAGTDNSPLHF
NA	TRBV29-1	13	NA	TRBJ1-3	TGCAGCGGCGTACAGGGCTCTGGAAACACCATATATTTT	CSGVQGSGNTIYF
NA	TRBV12-3/TRBV12-4	13	NA	TRBJ2-2	TGTGCCAGCAGCACGGGTAGAACCGGGGAGCTGTTTTTT	CASSTGRTGELFF
NA	TRBV30	15	TRBD2	TRBJ2-3	TGTGCCTGGAGTCTCCCCGGACTAGCAACAGATACGCAGTATTTT	CAWSLPGLATDTQYF
NA	TRBV5-6	15	TRBD2	TRBJ2-3	TGTGCCAGCAGCTTAATGAGCGGGGAGACGGATACGCAGTATTTT	CASSLMSGETDTQYF
NA	TRBV11-2	14	TRBD2	TRBJ2-7	TGTGCCAGCAGCTCTCCCCGGGGGGCCTACGAGCAGTACTTC	CASSSPRGAYEQYF
once	TRBV5-1	16	TRBD1	TRBJ1-4	TGCGCCAGCAGCCCGGGACAGGGGGGTACTAATGAAAAACTGTTTTTT	CASSPGQGGTNEKLFF
few	TRBV27	15	TRBD1	TRBJ1-2	TGTGCCAGCGGCACGGACAGGAAGGCTAACTATGGCTACACCTTC	CASGTDRKANYGYTF
NA	TRBV6-1	16	TRBD2	TRBJ2-5	TGTGCCAGCAGTGAAGGACCTACTAGCGGATTAGAGACCCAGTACTTC	CASSEGPTSGLETQYF
NA	TRBV5-1	14	NA	TRBJ1-2	TGCGCCAGCAGCTTGGACTCCGTGAACTATGGCTACACCTTC	CASSLDSVNYGYTF
NA	TRBV7-2	15	TRBD2	TRBJ2-1	TGTGCCAGCATGGGACGTGGAGCGGGAGAGAATGAGCAGTTCTTC	CASMGRGAGENEQFF